This TCR beta chain was identified in a study of blood T cell repertoires in COVID-19 (dated by TCRdb to about 2020). Looking at the study overall: Samples from collaborators originated in the United States, Italy and Spain and spanned both the acute and convalescent phases of COVID-19. The prospective study material was composed of cDNA or gDNA derived from T cells, B-cell-depleted T cells, or PBMCs. The dataset comprised deeply sampled blood TCRbeta repertoires from subjects exposed to, actively infected with, or recovered from COVID-19. A freely available public database, intended as a resource for researchers studying the immune response to SARS-CoV-2, is where the repertoires were released. The samples were drawn from two sources: the first 160 participants of the ongoing ImmuneRACE study, and over 950 subjects contributed by 6 global collaborators. Nearly every sample came with metadata listing a de-identified subject ID, COVID-19 status, age in years and sex. Where available, HLA class I and class II types were taken from metadata supplied by the sample provider and were not determined by assay-based typing.

TCRbeta CDR3 regions were amplified from genomic DNA by means of the immunoSEQ Assay, a bias-controlled multiplex PCR. On the authors' methods: The number of nucleated cells in each sample was estimated from the amplification of reference gene primers within the assay. To quantify the absolute abundance of each unique TCRbeta CDR3 rearrangement, sequence reads were collapsed and filtered. For each sample, productive Simpson clonality was calculated by taking the square root of Simpson's diversity index across productive rearrangements. In its TCRdb copy, this immuneACCESS table keeps in-frame sequences only and misses some clones. Where compared with another copy, unresolved V genes explain less than half of these, and the others have no known cause. That table supplies the V and J calls and clone size; D and trimming were determined from the DNA. Counted in this sample were about 99,000 clones; about 82% of them appeared once. Together, the top ten hold 13% of the sample.

The cysteine opens and the phenylalanine closes a CDR3 of 20 amino acids. Here the CDR3 DNA is all that survives: 60 bases in frame from base 1. The germline V gene provides CDR1 LGHNT and CDR2 FRNRAP. V is pruned by 2 bases and J by 4 bases, leaving 15 bases of the junction without a gene match. Here is what the overall study found, with its caveats: The amount of clinical and demographic metadata varied by source and participant and was provided uncurated.

Collaborating institutions collected whole blood in K2EDTA tubes following their own protocols. For TCRbeta analysis, collaborators shipped samples in one of three forms: frozen whole blood, isolated PBMCs, or DNA extracted from either of those sample types. About this clone itself: Its antigen is not yet known. No base quality information exists; no much larger clone differs at one position.

The specimen sequenced was peripheral blood. The rearranged chain carries TRBV12-5 and TRBJ2-2, with 11 middle bases fitting TRBD2. The receptor's source is a woman aged 60-70 years in a cohort sampled during active or convalescent COVID-19. CDR3 region: CASGLPYTSGRLSSTGELFF. At the DNA level, the sequence is TGTGCTAGTGGTTTGCCGTACACTAGCGGGAGACTAAGTAGCACCGGGGAGCTGTTTTTT.